These 30 T cell receptor beta chains share one sample of origin, sequenced in a study of blood T cell repertoires in COVID-19. Here immunoSEQ multiplex PCR was the method, and the copy in TCRdb shows in-frame clones only, minus some. This sample has about 56,000 clones, with more than 70% found just once. The sample was peripheral blood. The receptor set was obtained from a human donor in a cohort sampled during active COVID-19.

The chain is built from TRBV15 and TRBJ1-3; D is undetermined. The CDR3 contains 17 residues. V was trimmed by 0 bases and J by 0 bases, leaving 12 bases between them. Germline-derived CDR1 and CDR2 are LNHNV and YYDKDF (reference sequence). The CDR3 region is CATSRDGTALSGNTIYF. The CDR3 DNA follows: TGTGCCACCAGCAGAGATGGAACAGCCCTCTCTGGAAACACCATATATTTT.

The chain joins TRBV7-2 to TRBJ1-2, with 9 bases fitting TRBD1. The ends lost 3 bases at V and 2 bases at J; junction bases unmatched: 10. The CDR3 has 17 residues. The V gene's germline CDR1 is SGHTA and CDR2 FQGNSA. CDR3 sequence: CASSLGGLGQGNYGYTF. CDR3 coding DNA: TGTGCCAGCAGCTTGGGCGGACTGGGACAGGGCAACTATGGCTACACCTTC.

The J gene is TRBJ2-3, the V gene TRBV19, with D uncertain. Trimming stripped 1 base from V and 0 bases from J, with 14 bases between. The CDR3 has 17 residues. Germline V gene sequence: CDR1 LNHDA, CDR2 SQIVND (reference sequence). The CDR3: CASSIGYTGPSTDTQYF. The CDR3 DNA sequence: TGTGCCAGTAGTATAGGCTACACGGGTCCTAGCACAGATACGCAGTATTTT.

V usage is TRBV27 and J usage is TRBJ2-1; the D gene is possibly TRBD1 (7 bases). Trimming left V 0 bases short and J 8 bases short, with 17 bases between. This CDR3 has 16 residues. In germline, CDR1 is MNHEY, CDR2 SMNVEV (reference sequence). The chain's CDR3 is CASSLSKGGRGDEQFF. In DNA, the CDR3 is TGTGCCAGCAGTTTATCGAAAGGGGGCAGGGGGGATGAGCAGTTCTTC.

This sequence joins TRBV7-2 and TRBJ2-5, with 10 bases matching TRBD2. Trimming removed 5 bases from V and 5 bases from J; junction bases left unmatched: 8. Per the germline V gene, CDR1 is SGHTA and CDR2 is FQGNSA. This CDR3 spans 15 amino acids. The CDR3 loop is CASSIPGLAVETQYF. The CDR3 DNA reads as TGTGCCAGCAGCATTCCTGGACTAGCGGTTGAGACCCAGTACTTC.

V gene TRBV7-2 combines with J gene TRBJ2-7; possible D gene TRBD2, 7 bases. Germline V CDR1 and CDR2: SGHTA, FQGNSA. CDR3 length equals 17 residues. V was shortened by 0 bases and J by 3 bases, with 18 bases between the two germline ends. The CDR3 DNA is TGTGCCAGCAGCTTAGCTGGCGGGGGCCGGTGGAGCTACGAGCAGTACTTC. It translates to CASSLAGGGRWSYEQYF.

Here the CDR3 DNA reads TGTGCCAGCAGCTTAATGGGGGCAGGGAATAATTCACCCCTCCACTTT. It yields the protein CASSLMGAGNNSPLHF. This chain links TRBV7-3 with TRBJ1-6, with D possibly TRBD1 on 6 matching bases. V was clipped by 1 base and J by 5 bases, with 12 bases between them. This CDR3 contains 16 residues. Per germline, CDR1 SGHTA and CDR2 FQGTGA.

The CDR3 spells CASSHTRQGAGNTEAFF. DNA of the CDR3: TGCGCCAGCAGCCATACTCGACAGGGGGCCGGGAACACTGAAGCTTTCTTT. The chain recombines TRBV4-3 with TRBJ1-1; 10 positions match TRBD1. Unmatched junction bases numbered 8, after V lost 3 bases and J lost 1 base. The CDR3 has 17 amino acids. Germline assignment: CDR1 LGHNA and CDR2 YSLEER.

The V call is TRBV7-3, the J call TRBJ2-7, with a possible D match to TRBD2 (6 bases). The CDR3 covers 14 residues. Germline CDR1 and CDR2: SGHTA and FQGTGA. V was clipped by 5 bases and J by 0 bases, with 11 bases between them. The chain's CDR3 is CASSVGGNSYEQYF. The CDR3 coding sequence is TGTGCCAGCAGCGTCGGGGGAAACTCCTACGAGCAGTACTTC.

The chain combines TRBV7-2 with TRBJ1-2; a weak D match, TRBD1 (6 bases). V was clipped by 5 bases and J by 2 bases, with 12 bases between them. Per the germline V gene, CDR1 is SGHTA and CDR2 is FQGNSA. This CDR3 is built from 14 residues. The CDR3, as DNA: TGTGCCAGCAGCCCTGATGGGGGCAACTATGGCTACACCTTC. This gives the protein CASSPDGGNYGYTF.

This sequence joins TRBV7-2 and TRBJ2-5; D is possibly TRBD1 (5 bases). V dropped 4 bases and J dropped 5 bases, with 14 bases sitting between them. Germline lookup yields CDR1 SGHTA and CDR2 FQGNSA. The CDR3 is 14 amino acids. The CDR3 DNA reads as TGTGCCAGCAGCTCGGACAACCTTTTGGAGACCCAGTACTTC. It translates to CASSSDNLLETQYF.

In this sample, this clone turned up once. The rearrangement links TRBV19 to TRBJ1-1; TRBD1 might be the D (5 bases). The CDR3 totals 17 residues. Germline lookup yields CDR1 LNHDA and CDR2 SQIVND (reference sequence). Trimming left V 6 bases short and J 0 bases short, with 20 bases between. The CDR3 region is CASRIDSKGLMNTEAFF. CDR3 bases: TGTGCCAGTAGGATCGACAGTAAGGGCCTCATGAACACTGAAGCTTTCTTT.

The chain is built from TRBV6-6 and TRBJ2-1; D gene ambiguous. The CDR3 runs 14 residues. Germline CDR1 reads MNHNY; CDR2 reads SVGAGI (reference sequence). The V end lost 2 bases, the J end lost 7 bases, and 12 bases lay between the germline ends. The chain's CDR3 is CASSYVGRVNEQFF. In DNA form, the CDR3 reads TGTGCCAGCAGTTACGTGGGCAGAGTTAATGAGCAGTTCTTC.

The chain carries TRBV11-3 and TRBJ2-2; a weak D match, TRBD1 (6 bases). Per germline, CDR1 SGHNT and CDR2 YENEEA. V lost 5 bases, J lost 2 bases, and 12 bases lay in between. This CDR3 has 15 residues. The CDR3 loop reads CASSPQGPNTGELFF. The DNA of the CDR3 is TGTGCCAGCAGCCCACAGGGCCCCAACACCGGGGAGCTGTTTTTT.

The chain recombines TRBV4-3 with TRBJ1-1; tentative D call: TRBD1 (5 bases). The germline V gene has CDR1 LGHNA and CDR2 YSLEER. CDR3 length: 14 residues. V lost 0 bases to trimming and J lost 10 bases, with 15 bases between them. CDR3 in DNA: TGCGCCAGCAGCCAAGAGGCGGCCCCGGGGGGAGCTTTCTTT. Amino acids: CASSQEAAPGGAFF.

This clone appeared once. The J gene is TRBJ2-7, the V gene TRBV2; D call uncertain. The CDR3 contains 13 residues. Germline loops: CDR1 SNHLY, CDR2 FYNNEI. Trimming took 6 bases from V and 4 from J, leaving 13 bases between them. CDR3 DNA sequence: TGTGCCAGCAGGGAGACCCTGGAATACGAGCAGTACTTC. Its translation is CASRETLEYEQYF.

The chain uses TRBV10-3 and TRBJ1-2; 7 bases fit TRBD1. This CDR3 has 16 amino acids. CDR1 and CDR2 (germline): ENHRY, SYGVKD. V dropped 6 bases and J dropped 0; count of bases not matched to a gene: 10. CDR3 nucleotides: TGTGCCATCAGCCGGGACAGACCAGGAGCTAACTATGGCTACACCTTC. Protein: CAISRDRPGANYGYTF.

This sequence joins TRBV7-2 and TRBJ1-5; D is perhaps TRBD1 (6 bases). V was trimmed by 5 bases and J by 4 bases, leaving 15 bases between them. The CDR3 is 15 residues long. The V gene's germline CDR1 is SGHTA and CDR2 FQGNSA. The DNA of the CDR3 is TGTGCCAGCAGCCGGACCCCGGACAGAAATCAGCCCCAGCATTTT. Translation: CASSRTPDRNQPQHF.

This chain joins TRBV24-1 and TRBJ2-7; tentative D call: TRBD1 (6 bases). V was trimmed by 3 bases and J by 4 bases, leaving 21 bases between them. The CDR3 covers 17 residues. From germline, CDR1 is KGHDR and CDR2 SFDVKD. As DNA, the CDR3 is TGTGCCACCAGTGATGGGGGCGTACGTGGGGCGCGGTACGAGCAGTACTTC. It yields the protein CATSDGGVRGARYEQYF.

CDR3 nucleotides: TGTGCCAGCGTGGGGGGGCTTAACTATGGCTACACCTTC. Translated: CASVGGLNYGYTF. This rearrangement joins TRBV6-6 to TRBJ1-2; weak D call: TRBD1 (6 bases). The CDR3 totals 13 residues. Germline-derived CDR1 and CDR2 are MNHNY and SVGAGI (reference sequence). Between the trimmed V and J ends, which lost 8 bases and 1 base, there was a span of 11 bases.

CDR3 in DNA: TGTGCCAGCAGCTCCTACACTAGCTCCGGTACCGGGGAGCTGTTTTTT. This sequence encodes CASSSYTSSGTGELFF. This rearrangement joins TRBV7-7 to TRBJ2-2; tentative D call: TRBD2 (6 bases). The germline gives CDR1 SSHAT, CDR2 FNYEAQ (reference sequence). V was shortened by 4 bases and J by 5 bases, with 17 bases between the two germline ends. The CDR3 loop spans 16 amino acids. The full variable domain, its missing parts supplied by reference TRBV7-7 and TRBJ2-2, is GAGVSQSPRYKVTKRGQDVTLRCDPISSHATLYWYQQALGQGPEFLTYFNYEAQPDKSGLPSDRFSAERPEGSISTLTIQRTEQRDSAMYRCASSSYTSSGTGELFFGEGSRLTVL.

The V and J genes are TRBV5-4 and TRBJ1-2, with 8 bases matching TRBD1. The V gene's germline CDR1 is SGHNT and CDR2 YYREEE (reference sequence). There are 12 residues in the CDR3. The V segment lost 3 bases and the J segment 8 bases; nucleotides outside the gene matches: 3. This CDR3 is CASSWTGNGYTF. The CDR3 coding sequence is TGTGCCAGCAGCTGGACAGGGAACGGCTACACCTTC.

The V and J genes are TRBV5-1 and TRBJ2-2; TRBD2 is a possible D gene (6 bases). There are 16 residues in the CDR3. Germline CDR1 is SGHRS and CDR2 is YFSETQ. Deletions cut 4 bases from V and 0 bases from J, with 13 bases between. CDR3 sequence (DNA): TGCGCCAGCAGCCTGGCGGACTACACGAACACCGGGGAGCTGTTTTTT. This sequence encodes CASSLADYTNTGELFF.

V and J are TRBV30 and TRBJ1-2; 9 bases are shared with TRBD1. The V gene's germline CDR1 is GTSNPN and CDR2 SVGIG (reference sequence). Trimming took 6 bases from V and 8 from J; bases not matched to a gene: 7. The CDR3 is made up of 12 amino acids. The CDR3 protein is CACRGTGKGYTF. The CDR3 DNA sequence: TGTGCCTGCAGAGGGACAGGGAAAGGCTACACCTTC.

The CDR3 loop is CASSLRGTGLSYEQYF. Here the CDR3 DNA reads TGTGCCAGCAGTCTCCGCGGGACAGGATTATCCTACGAGCAGTACTTC. The J gene is TRBJ2-7, the V gene TRBV27; the match to TRBD1 covers 8 bases. V lost 5 bases, J lost 1 base, and 10 bases stayed unmatched. The CDR3 is 16 residues long. Germline CDR1 is MNHEY and CDR2 is SMNVEV (reference sequence).

The chain links TRBV19 to TRBJ1-1; no firm D call. The CDR3 totals 16 residues. V was trimmed by 3 bases and J by 2 bases, leaving 16 bases between them. CDR1 LNHDA and CDR2 SQIVND come from the germline V gene (reference sequence). CDR3 in DNA: TGTGCCAGTAGTATCGGCCTGCGGGGTGGTAACACTGAAGCTTTCTTT. Encoded protein: CASSIGLRGGNTEAFF.

V is TRBV20-1 and J is TRBJ1-5; 8 bases agree with TRBD1. CDR3 length: 16 residues. The J segment lost 1 base and the V segment lost 3 bases, leaving 8 bases of the junction unmatched. Germline CDR1 is DFQATT and CDR2 is SNEGSKA (reference sequence). CDR3 residues: CSASRDRLQSNQPQHF. As DNA, the CDR3 is TGCAGTGCTAGTCGGGACAGGCTCCAGAGCAATCAGCCCCAGCATTTT.

V usage is TRBV4-2 and J usage is TRBJ1-1; tentatively, D is TRBD1 (5 bases). CDR1 is LGHNA, CDR2 YNFKEQ, per germline. The CDR3 sequence is 14 residues long. Trimming took off 2 bases at V and 1 base at J, with 8 bases between the two ends. This chain's CDR3 is CASSQRTPNTEAFF. Here the CDR3 DNA reads TGTGCCAGCAGCCAACGGACACCGAACACTGAAGCTTTCTTT.

This chain links TRBV28 with TRBJ1-2; D is unresolved. CDR1 is MDHEN, CDR2 SYDVKM, per germline. V lost 1 base to trimming and J lost 7 bases, with 10 bases between them. The CDR3 runs to 13 residues. The CDR3 is CASSLSPRLGYTF. CDR3 DNA: TGTGCCAGCAGTTTATCTCCGAGACTTGGCTACACCTTC.

The chain employs TRBV6-5 and TRBJ2-1; the D gene is possibly TRBD2 (5 bases). V was pared by 3 bases and J by 9 bases, with 18 bases between. Per the germline V gene, CDR1 is MNHEY and CDR2 is SVGAGI. The CDR3 totals 15 residues. The DNA for the CDR3 is TGTGCCAGCAGTTATCTGGGTAAACCCCGGGGTGAGCAGTTCTTC. Amino acid sequence: CASSYLGKPRGEQFF.